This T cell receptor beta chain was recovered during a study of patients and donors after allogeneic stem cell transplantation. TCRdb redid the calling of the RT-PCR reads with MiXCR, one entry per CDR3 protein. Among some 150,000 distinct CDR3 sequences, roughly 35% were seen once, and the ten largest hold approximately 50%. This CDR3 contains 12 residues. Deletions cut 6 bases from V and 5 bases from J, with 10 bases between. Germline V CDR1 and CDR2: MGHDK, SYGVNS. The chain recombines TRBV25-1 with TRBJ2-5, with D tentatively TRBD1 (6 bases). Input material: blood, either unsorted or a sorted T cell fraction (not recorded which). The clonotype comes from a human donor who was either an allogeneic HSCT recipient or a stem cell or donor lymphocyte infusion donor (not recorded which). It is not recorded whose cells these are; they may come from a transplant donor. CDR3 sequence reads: CASSTTGETQYF. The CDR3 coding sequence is TGTGCCAGCAGCACTACAGGGGAGACCCAGTACTTC.